What follows are 21 T cell receptor beta chains derived from one specimen sequenced in a study of T cell repertoires in cytomegalovirus infection. TCRdb used MiXCR to reprocess the reads, holding one entry per CDR3 protein. The repertoire consists of around 320,000 distinct CDR3 sequences, with more than 8% occurring once and the leading ten covering 4.3%. The source material was PBMCs. The receptors derive from a human donor in good health (CMV status not recorded). Some clones in this sample may be carry-over from other donors' samples.

CDR3 coding DNA: TGTGCCAGCAGCTTGGTGTCCAGGCAAGAGACCCAGTACTTC. It yields the protein CASSLVSRQETQYF. The genes are TRBV5-6 and TRBJ2-5, with D hard to call. V lost 0 bases, J lost 2 bases, and 8 bases lay in between. The CDR3 spans 14 residues. From germline, CDR1 is SGHDT and CDR2 YYEEEE.

This clonotype was detected ten times or more. This chain links TRBV7-2 with TRBJ2-1; TRBD2 aligns across 8 bases. V dropped 10 bases and J dropped 2; count of bases not matched to a gene: 7. The CDR3 is 14 amino acids. Per the germline V gene, CDR1 is SGHTA and CDR2 is FQGNSA. The CDR3 here is CAISFGGAYNEQFF. The CDR3, as DNA: TGTGCCATCTCCTTCGGGGGGGCCTACAATGAGCAGTTCTTC. The variable domain in full, completed from reference TRBV7-2 and TRBJ2-1, reads GAGVSQSPSNKVTEKGKDVELRCDPISGHTALYWYRQSLGQGLEFLIYFQGNSAPDKSGLPSDRFSAERTGGSVSTLTIQRTQQEDSAVYLCAISFGGAYNEQFFGPGTRLTVL.

This clonotype was seen ten or more times. The J gene is TRBJ2-7, the V gene TRBV28; 14 nucleotides agree with TRBD2. CDR3 size: 15 residues. Germline V gene sequence: CDR1 MDHEN, CDR2 SYDVKM. V gave up 6 bases and J gave up 9 bases; unmatched junction bases: 10. In DNA, the CDR3 is TGTGCCAGCAGCCTCGTCGGGACTAGCGGGAGCGTGCAGTACTTC. Its protein product is CASSLVGTSGSVQYF.

The chain has TRBV20-1 and TRBJ2-1, with D maybe TRBD2 (6 bases). Germline CDR1 reads DFQATT; CDR2 reads SNEGSKA (reference sequence). The CDR3 is made up of 15 amino acids. V shed 0 bases and J shed 4 bases, with 13 bases lying between them. CDR3 region: CSARDGRDPYNEQFF. In DNA, the CDR3 is TGCAGTGCTAGAGATGGGCGGGATCCTTACAATGAGCAGTTCTTC.

This clonotype was recorded a few times. This chain joins TRBV6-2 or TRBV6-3 and TRBJ2-7, with 8 nucleotides matching TRBD2. The CDR3 is 14 residues long. Germline lookup yields CDR1 MNHEY and CDR2 SVGEGT. Losses at the gene ends were 5 bases for V and 2 bases for J; bases not matched to a gene: 5. The CDR3 region has the DNA TGTGCCAGCAGTCCTCGGACTAGCACCTACGAGCAGTACTTC. Its translation: CASSPRTSTYEQYF.

There are many counts of this clonotype. J is TRBJ2-7 and V is TRBV10-3; no clear D. The CDR3 totals 14 residues. V gave up 6 bases and J gave up 2 bases, with 14 bases separating them. Germline loops: CDR1 ENHRY, CDR2 SYGVKD. The CDR3 is CAIRPPEKTYEQYF. CDR3 DNA sequence: TGTGCCATCAGACCACCAGAGAAGACCTACGAGCAGTACTTC.

This rearrangement joins TRBV7-2 to TRBJ1-1; D ambiguous. The CDR3 has 13 residues. V dropped 2 bases and J dropped 2 bases, with 6 bases sitting between them. Germline CDR1 is SGHTA and CDR2 is FQGNSA. Here the CDR3 reads CASSLPSNTEAFF. The CDR3 DNA reads TGTGCCAGCAGCTTACCCAGTAACACTGAAGCTTTCTTT.

This clonotype was counted at least ten times. This chain joins TRBV15 and TRBJ1-2; D gene ambiguous. Trimming pared 0 bases from V and 4 bases from J, leaving 12 bases between. This CDR3 is built from 15 residues. Germline V gives CDR1 LNHNV, CDR2 YYDKDF (reference sequence). Here the CDR3 DNA reads TGTGCCACCAGCAGAGATTTGGCAGCAGCCTATGGCTACACCTTC. Its protein is CATSRDLAAAYGYTF.

The chain couples TRBV10-3 to TRBJ2-3; 10 positions agree with TRBD2. Germline V CDR1 and CDR2: ENHRY, SYGVKD. Trimming removed 8 bases from V and 4 bases from J; junction bases left unmatched: 0. The CDR3 loop spans 12 amino acids. The CDR3 DNA reads as TGTGCCATCGGACTAGCGGCAGATACGCAGTATTTT. Encoded protein: CAIGLAADTQYF.

There are a few counts of this clonotype. At one of its ends the junction is not consistent with the germline gene, which may arise from a read error. This chain links TRBV7-9 with TRBJ2-7; TRBD1 is a possible D gene (6 bases). Germline V gene lookup returns CDR1 SEHNR and CDR2 FQNEAQ (reference sequence). CDR3 length: 16 residues. CDR3: CASSFTPLTGPQKAHF. The CDR3 DNA reads as TGTGCCAGCAGCTTCACCCCCCTGACAGGACCCCAGAAGGCGCACTTC.

This clonotype has more than one count but fewer than ten. The chain combines TRBV7-3 with TRBJ2-1, with 8 bases identical to TRBD1. The CDR3 extends over 13 amino acids. After removal of 5 bases from V and 8 bases from J, the junction contained 5 bases not matched to a gene. CDR1 SGHTA and CDR2 FQGTGA come from the germline V gene. CDR3 DNA: TGTGCCAGCAGCAAGGACAGGGAACATGAGCAGTTCTTC. Protein: CASSKDREHEQFF.

This clonotype was counted at least ten times. The V gene is TRBV7-2, the J gene TRBJ1-2, with D tentatively TRBD1 (6 bases). The germline V gene has CDR1 SGHTA and CDR2 FQGNSA. This CDR3 contains 15 residues. Trimming cost V 2 bases and J 5 bases, with 15 bases left between them. This CDR3 reads CASSLYPGDTYGYTF. In DNA form, the CDR3 reads TGTGCCAGCAGCTTATATCCAGGGGACACGTATGGCTACACCTTC.

This clonotype was picked up many times. This chain connects TRBV7-2 to TRBJ2-3; 12 bases are a match to TRBD2. Unmatched junction bases numbered 15, after V lost 5 bases and J lost 6 bases. CDR3 size: 18 residues. Germline assignment: CDR1 SGHTA and CDR2 FQGNSA. CDR3 residues: CASSPTSSGRALVDTQYF. CDR3 DNA sequence: TGTGCCAGCAGCCCAACCTCTAGCGGGAGGGCCTTGGTGGATACGCAGTATTTT.

As regards this clonotype: This may come from a read error, since a much larger clone is one base off. The gene calls are TRBV7-2 and TRBJ1-2; TRBD1 aligns across 9 bases. Germline V CDR1 and CDR2: SGHTA, FQGNSA. The CDR3 extends over 12 amino acids. The ends lost 5 bases at V and 12 bases at J; junction bases unmatched: 7. The CDR3 bases are TGTGCCAGCAGCCGGGACAGGGACCGCGACACCTTC. This sequence encodes CASSRDRDRDTF.

Many counts were recorded for this clonotype. The gene calls are TRBV6-2 or TRBV6-3 and TRBJ2-7, with 9 bases that match TRBD2. This CDR3 is built from 14 residues. The J segment lost 7 bases and the V segment lost 4 bases, leaving 8 bases of the junction unmatched. CDR1 and CDR2 from the germline V gene are MNHEY and SVGEGT. CDR3 nucleotides: TGTGCCAGCAGTTGGGCGGGAGGGCCTGGAGAGCAGTACTTC. Translation: CASSWAGGPGEQYF.

This chain links TRBV24-1 with TRBJ2-1; D is possibly TRBD2 (6 bases). This CDR3 comprises 13 residues. CDR1 and CDR2 from the germline V gene are KGHDR and SFDVKD. V gave up 1 base and J gave up 10 bases, with 10 bases separating them. In nucleotides, the CDR3 is TGTGCCACCAGTGATTTCGGGGGTAACGAGCAGTTCTTC. Translation gives CATSDFGGNEQFF.

This clonotype was recorded a few times. V gene TRBV2 combines with J gene TRBJ1-5, with D possibly TRBD1 on 6 matching bases. Germline V lookup: CDR1 SNHLY, CDR2 FYNNEI. The CDR3 spans 15 residues. V shed 1 base and J shed 8 bases, with 15 bases lying between them. The CDR3 sequence: CASSEDRGLSEPQHF. DNA of the CDR3: TGTGCCAGCAGTGAAGACCGGGGGCTGTCGGAGCCCCAGCATTTT. Combining the CDR3 with reference TRBV2 and TRBJ1-5 gives the whole variable domain EPEVTQTPSHQVTQMGQEVILRCVPISNHLYFYWYRQILGQKVEFLVSFYNNEISEKSEIFDDQFSVERPDGSNFTLKIRSTKLEDSAMYFCASSEDRGLSEPQHFGDGTRLSIL.

This clonotype was observed a few times. V gene TRBV19 combines with J gene TRBJ2-3; D is perhaps TRBD1 (6 bases). Germline V gene lookup returns CDR1 LNHDA and CDR2 SQIVND (reference sequence). V dropped 6 bases and J dropped 2 bases, with 12 bases sitting between them. The CDR3 sequence is 14 residues long. This CDR3 is CASSPGHHTDTQYF. The CDR3 nucleotides are TGTGCCAGTAGCCCGGGACATCACACAGATACGCAGTATTTT.

V and J are TRBV3-1 and TRBJ2-1, with D maybe TRBD1 (6 bases). CDR1 and CDR2 from the germline V gene are LGHDT and YNNKEL (reference sequence). The CDR3 has 11 residues. Trimming took 6 bases from V and 10 from J, leaving 10 bases between them. The CDR3 region is CASRDRGEQFF. CDR3 DNA sequence: TGTGCCAGCAGGGATAGGGGGGAGCAGTTCTTC.

This clonotype was recorded at least ten times. The chain joins TRBV5-4 to TRBJ2-2, with D hard to call. Germline CDR1 and CDR2: SGHNT and YYREEE (reference sequence). V lost 4 bases to trimming and J lost 5 bases, with 12 bases between them. CDR3 size: 14 residues. The CDR3 DNA reads TGTGCCAGCAGCGCCGGGCGGAGAACCGGGGAGCTGTTTTTT. Protein: CASSAGRRTGELFF. Variable domain in full (rest from reference TRBV5-4 and TRBJ2-2): ETGVTQSPTHLIKTRGQQVTLRCSSQSGHNTVSWYQQALGQGPQFIFQYYREEENGRGNFPPRFSGLQFPNYSSELNVNALELDDSALYLCASSAGRRTGELFFGEGSRLTVL.

With respect to this clonotype: A much bigger clone sits one base away, suggesting this may be a read error. The chain joins TRBV25-1 to TRBJ2-1; D uncertain. The CDR3 length is 14 residues. Germline V CDR1 and CDR2: MGHDK, SYGVNS. The CDR3 is CVSSEYKGSNEQFF. The CDR3 DNA follows: TGTGTCAGCAGTGAATATAAAGGGTCTAATGAGCAGTTCTTC. The variable domain in full, with the rest retrieved from reference TRBV25-1 and TRBJ2-1, is EADIYQTPRYLVIGTGKKITLECSQTMGHDKMYWYQQDPGMELHLIHYSYGVNSTEKGDLSSESTVSRIRTEHFPLTLESARPSHTSQYLCVSSEYKGSNEQFFGPGTRLTVL.